This TCR beta chain was recorded in a study of graft-versus-host responses after intestinal transplantation. This clone turned up a few times. Its antigen is as yet unknown. Assay used: immunoSEQ multiplex PCR; TCRdb lists only in-frame clones, some missing. Of about 110,000 clones in the sample, roughly nine tenths were seen once. Findings and limits, study-wide: Allografts of one patient group, those with graft-donor T cell macrochimerism, had high graft-versus-host to host-versus-graft clonal ratios.

CDR1 is MNHNY, CDR2 SVGAGI, per germline (reference sequence). CDR3 size: 13 residues. V lost 8 bases to trimming and J lost 5 bases; unmatched junction nucleotides: 5. V and J are TRBV6-6 and TRBJ2-7; 11 bases map to TRBD2. The receptor's source is a human donor who was the organ donor for an intestinal transplant. The sample was unstimulated CD4+ T cells sorted from spleen or lymph node cells, taken before transplant. The CDR3 sequence: CASVAGGLNEQYF. CDR3 DNA sequence: TGTGCCAGCGTAGCGGGAGGGCTCAACGAGCAGTACTTC.